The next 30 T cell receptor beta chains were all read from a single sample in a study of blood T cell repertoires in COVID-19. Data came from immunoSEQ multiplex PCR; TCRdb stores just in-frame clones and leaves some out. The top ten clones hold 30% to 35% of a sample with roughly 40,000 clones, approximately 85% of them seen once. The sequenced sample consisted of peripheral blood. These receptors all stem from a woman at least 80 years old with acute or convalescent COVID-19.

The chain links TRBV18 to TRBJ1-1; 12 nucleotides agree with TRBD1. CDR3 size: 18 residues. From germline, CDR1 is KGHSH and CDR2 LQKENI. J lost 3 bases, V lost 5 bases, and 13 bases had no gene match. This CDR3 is CASSSLQRGTGGHTEAFF. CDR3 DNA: TGTGCCAGCTCATCACTACAACGCGGGACAGGGGGCCACACTGAAGCTTTCTTT.

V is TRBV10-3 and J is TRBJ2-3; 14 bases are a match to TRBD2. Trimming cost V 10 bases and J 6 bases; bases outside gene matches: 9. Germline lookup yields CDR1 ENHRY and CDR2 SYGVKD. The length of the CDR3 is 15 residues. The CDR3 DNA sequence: TGTGCCACGTCGGGACTAGCGGGAGCAGGGGATACGCAGTATTTT. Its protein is CATSGLAGAGDTQYF.

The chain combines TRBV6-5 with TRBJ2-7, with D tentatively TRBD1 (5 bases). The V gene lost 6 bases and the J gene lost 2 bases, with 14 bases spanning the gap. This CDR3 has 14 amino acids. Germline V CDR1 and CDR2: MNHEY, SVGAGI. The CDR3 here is CASRLGQATYEQYF. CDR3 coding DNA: TGTGCCAGCAGACTGGGGCAGGCAACCTACGAGCAGTACTTC.

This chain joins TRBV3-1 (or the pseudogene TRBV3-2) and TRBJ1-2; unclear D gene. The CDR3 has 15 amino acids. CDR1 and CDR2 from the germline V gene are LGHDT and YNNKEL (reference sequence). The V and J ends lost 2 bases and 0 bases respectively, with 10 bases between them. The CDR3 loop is CASSQSYSPNYGYTF. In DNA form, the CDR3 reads TGTGCCAGCAGCCAATCCTATTCCCCTAACTATGGCTACACCTTC.

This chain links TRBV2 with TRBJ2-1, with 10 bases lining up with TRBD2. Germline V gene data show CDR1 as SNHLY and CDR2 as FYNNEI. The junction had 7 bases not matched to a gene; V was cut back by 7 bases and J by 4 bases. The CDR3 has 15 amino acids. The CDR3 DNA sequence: TGTGCCAGCAAGATTGGACTAGCGGTTTACAATGAGCAGTTCTTC. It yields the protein CASKIGLAVYNEQFF.

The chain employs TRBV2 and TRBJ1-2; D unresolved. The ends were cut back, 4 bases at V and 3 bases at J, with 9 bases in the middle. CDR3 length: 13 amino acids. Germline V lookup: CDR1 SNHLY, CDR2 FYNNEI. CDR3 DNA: TGTGCCAGCAGTGGAGGGCGCGACTATGGCTACACCTTC. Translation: CASSGGRDYGYTF.

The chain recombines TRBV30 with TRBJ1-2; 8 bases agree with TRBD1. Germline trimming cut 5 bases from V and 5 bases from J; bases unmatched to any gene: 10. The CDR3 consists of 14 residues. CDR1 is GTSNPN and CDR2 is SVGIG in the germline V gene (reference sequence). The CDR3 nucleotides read TGTGCCTGGCTTAGGAGGGACAGGAGATATGGCTACACCTTC. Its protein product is CAWLRRDRRYGYTF. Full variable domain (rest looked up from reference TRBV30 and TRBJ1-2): SQTIHQWPATLVQPVGSPLSLECTVEGTSNPNLYWYRQAAGRGLQLLFYSVGIGQISSEVPQNLSASRPQDRQFILSSKKLLLSDSGFYLCAWLRRDRRYGYTFGSGTRLTVV.

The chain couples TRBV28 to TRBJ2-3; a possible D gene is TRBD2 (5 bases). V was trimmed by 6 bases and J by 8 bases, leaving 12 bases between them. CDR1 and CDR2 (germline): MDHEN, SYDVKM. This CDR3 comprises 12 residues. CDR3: CASSPSGGTQYF. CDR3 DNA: TGTGCCAGCAGCCCAAGCGGCGGTACGCAGTATTTT.

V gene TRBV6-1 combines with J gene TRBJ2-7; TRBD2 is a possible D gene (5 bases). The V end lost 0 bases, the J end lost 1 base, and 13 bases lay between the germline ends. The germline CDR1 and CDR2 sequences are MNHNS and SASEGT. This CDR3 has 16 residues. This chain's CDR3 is CASSEALQEVSYEQYF. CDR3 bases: TGTGCCAGCAGTGAAGCGCTTCAGGAGGTTTCCTACGAGCAGTACTTC.

The CDR3 spells CASSQATGGTFF. CDR3 coding DNA: TGTGCCAGCAGCCAGGCCACAGGGGGAACTTTCTTT. V gene TRBV3-1 (or the pseudogene TRBV3-2) combines with J gene TRBJ1-1, with 8 bases lining up with TRBD1. The CDR3 runs to 12 residues. With V trimmed by 3 bases and J by 12 bases, 6 bases remained unmatched. CDR1 and CDR2 (germline): LGHDT, YNNKEL (reference sequence).

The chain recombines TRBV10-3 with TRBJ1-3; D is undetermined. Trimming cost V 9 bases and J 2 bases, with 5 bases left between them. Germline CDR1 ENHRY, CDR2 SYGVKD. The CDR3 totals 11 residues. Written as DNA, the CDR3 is TGTGCCATTTCCACTGGAAACACCATATATTTT. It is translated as CAISTGNTIYF.

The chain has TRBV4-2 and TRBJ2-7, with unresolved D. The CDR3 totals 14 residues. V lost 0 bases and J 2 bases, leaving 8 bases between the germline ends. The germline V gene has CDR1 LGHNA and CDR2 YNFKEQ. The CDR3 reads CASSQEYGPYEQYF. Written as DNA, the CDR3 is TGTGCCAGCAGCCAAGAATACGGTCCCTACGAGCAGTACTTC.

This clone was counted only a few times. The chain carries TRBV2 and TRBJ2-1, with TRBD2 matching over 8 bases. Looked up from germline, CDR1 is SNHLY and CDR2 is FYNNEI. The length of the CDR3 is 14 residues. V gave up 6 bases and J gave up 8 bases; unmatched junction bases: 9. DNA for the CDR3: TGTGCCAGCAGAGCCATTACTAGCGGCCATGAGCAGTTCTTC. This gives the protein CASRAITSGHEQFF.

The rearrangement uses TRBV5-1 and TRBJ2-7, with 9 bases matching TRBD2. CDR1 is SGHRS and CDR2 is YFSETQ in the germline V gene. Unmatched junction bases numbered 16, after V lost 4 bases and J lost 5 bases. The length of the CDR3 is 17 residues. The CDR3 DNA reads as TGCGCCAGCAGCCCCACGGGGCGCGTAGCGGGAGCGAACGAGCAGTACTTC. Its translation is CASSPTGRVAGANEQYF.

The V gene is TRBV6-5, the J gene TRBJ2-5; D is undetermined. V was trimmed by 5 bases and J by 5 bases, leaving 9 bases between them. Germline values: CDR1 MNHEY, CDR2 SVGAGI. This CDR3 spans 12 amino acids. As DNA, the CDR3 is TGTGCCAGCAGTCCAGTTGTGGAGACCCAGTACTTC. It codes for CASSPVVETQYF.

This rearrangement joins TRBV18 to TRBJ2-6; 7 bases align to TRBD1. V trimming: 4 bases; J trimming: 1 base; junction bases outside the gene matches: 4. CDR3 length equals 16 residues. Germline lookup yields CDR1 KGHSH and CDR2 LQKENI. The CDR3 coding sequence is TGTGCCAGCTCACAACAGGGGAAGTCTGGGGCCAACGTCCTGACTTTC. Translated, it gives CASSQQGKSGANVLTF.

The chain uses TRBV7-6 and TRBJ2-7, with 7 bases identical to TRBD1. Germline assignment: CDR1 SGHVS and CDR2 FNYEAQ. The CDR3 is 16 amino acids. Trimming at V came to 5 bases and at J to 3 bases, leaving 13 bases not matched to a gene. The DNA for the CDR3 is TGTGCCAGCAGCCTAGAAGGGACAGCCGGATTCTACGAGCAGTACTTC. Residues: CASSLEGTAGFYEQYF.

DNA for the CDR3: TGTGCCAGCAGTATCGGACATCCTTACGAGCAGTACTTC. Translation: CASSIGHPYEQYF. V is TRBV6-5 and J is TRBJ2-7, with D perhaps TRBD1 (5 bases). This CDR3 is built from 13 residues. V gave up 5 bases and J gave up 4 bases, with 12 bases separating them. Germline V CDR1 and CDR2: MNHEY, SVGAGI.

The CDR3 is CASSRGLAGGDRREKFF. CDR3 sequence (DNA): TGTGCCAGCAGCAGGGGACTAGCGGGAGGAGACCGGCGAGAGAAGTTCTTC. The chain couples TRBV14 to TRBJ2-1; 15 bases align to TRBD2. Germline loops: CDR1 SGHDN, CDR2 FVKESK. The CDR3 runs to 17 residues. With V trimmed by 5 bases and J by 14 bases, 16 bases remained unmatched.

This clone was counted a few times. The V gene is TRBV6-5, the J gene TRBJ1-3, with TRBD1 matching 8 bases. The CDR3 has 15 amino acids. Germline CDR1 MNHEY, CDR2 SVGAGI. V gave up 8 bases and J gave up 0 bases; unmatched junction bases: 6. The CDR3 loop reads CASGDRGASGNTIYF. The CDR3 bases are TGTGCCAGCGGAGACAGGGGCGCCTCTGGAAACACCATATATTTT.

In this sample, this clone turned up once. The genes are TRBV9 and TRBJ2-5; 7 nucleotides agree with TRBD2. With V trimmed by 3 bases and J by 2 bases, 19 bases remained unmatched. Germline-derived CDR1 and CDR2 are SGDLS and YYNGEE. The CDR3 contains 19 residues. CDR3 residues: CASSAGRAPFQLRQETQYF. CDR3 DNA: TGTGCCAGCAGCGCGGGGAGGGCCCCATTTCAGCTTAGGCAAGAGACCCAGTACTTC.

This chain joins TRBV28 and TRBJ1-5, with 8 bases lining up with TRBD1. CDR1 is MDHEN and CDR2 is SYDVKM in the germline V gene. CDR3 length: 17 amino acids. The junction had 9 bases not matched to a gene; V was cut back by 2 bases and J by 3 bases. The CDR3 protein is CASSLRMRQGINQPQHF. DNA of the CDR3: TGTGCCAGCAGTTTAAGGATGCGACAGGGGATCAATCAGCCCCAGCATTTT.

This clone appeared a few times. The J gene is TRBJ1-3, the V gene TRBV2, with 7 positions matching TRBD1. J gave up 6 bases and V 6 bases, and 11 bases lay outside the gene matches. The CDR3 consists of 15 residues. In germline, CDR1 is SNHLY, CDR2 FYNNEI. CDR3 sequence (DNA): TGTGCCAGCAGACGCCGGGACAGTCCTTCAAACACCATATATTTT. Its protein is CASRRRDSPSNTIYF.

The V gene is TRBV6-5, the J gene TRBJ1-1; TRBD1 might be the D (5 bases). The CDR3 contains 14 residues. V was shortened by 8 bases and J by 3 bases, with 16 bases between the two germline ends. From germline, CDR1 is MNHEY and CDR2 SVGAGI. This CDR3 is CASAIGGDYTEAFF. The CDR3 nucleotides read TGTGCCAGCGCTATCGGAGGGGATTACACTGAAGCTTTCTTT.

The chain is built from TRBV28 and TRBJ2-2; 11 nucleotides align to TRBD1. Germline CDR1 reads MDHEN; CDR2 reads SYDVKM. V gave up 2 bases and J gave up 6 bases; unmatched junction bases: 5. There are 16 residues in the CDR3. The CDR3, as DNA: TGTGCCAGCAGTTTACGGGGGACAGGGGGTGCCGGGGAGCTGTTTTTT. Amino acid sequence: CASSLRGTGGAGELFF.

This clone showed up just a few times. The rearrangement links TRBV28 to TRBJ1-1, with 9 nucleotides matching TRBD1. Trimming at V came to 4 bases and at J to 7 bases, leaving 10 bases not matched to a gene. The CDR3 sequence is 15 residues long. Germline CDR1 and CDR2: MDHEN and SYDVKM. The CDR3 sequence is CASSSPGQGRGEAFF. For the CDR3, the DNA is TGTGCCAGCAGTTCACCGGGACAGGGACGGGGTGAAGCTTTCTTT.

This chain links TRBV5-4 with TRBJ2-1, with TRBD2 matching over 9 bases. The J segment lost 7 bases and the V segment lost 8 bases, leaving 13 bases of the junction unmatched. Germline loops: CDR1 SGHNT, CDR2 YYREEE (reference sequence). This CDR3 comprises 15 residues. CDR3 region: CASWRVAGEWNEQFF. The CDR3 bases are TGTGCCAGTTGGAGAGTAGCGGGAGAATGGAATGAGCAGTTCTTC.

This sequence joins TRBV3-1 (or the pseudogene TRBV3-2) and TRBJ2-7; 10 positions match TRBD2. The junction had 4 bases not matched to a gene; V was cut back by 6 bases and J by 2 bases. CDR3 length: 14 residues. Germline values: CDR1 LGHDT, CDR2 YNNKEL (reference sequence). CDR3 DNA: TGTGCCAGCAGTCCCGGGACTAGCGCCTACGAGCAGTACTTC. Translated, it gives CASSPGTSAYEQYF.

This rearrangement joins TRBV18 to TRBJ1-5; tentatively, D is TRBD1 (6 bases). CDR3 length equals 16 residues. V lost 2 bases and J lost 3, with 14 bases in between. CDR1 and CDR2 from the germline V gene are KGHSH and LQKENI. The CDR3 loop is CASSPVDRQTNQPQHF. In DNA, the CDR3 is TGTGCCAGCTCACCAGTGGACAGACAAACCAATCAGCCCCAGCATTTT.

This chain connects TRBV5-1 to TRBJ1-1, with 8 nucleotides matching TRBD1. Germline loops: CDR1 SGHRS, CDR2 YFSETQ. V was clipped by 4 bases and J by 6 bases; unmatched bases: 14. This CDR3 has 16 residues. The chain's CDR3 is CASSPRTGNYNAEAFF. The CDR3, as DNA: TGCGCCAGCAGCCCGAGGACAGGGAATTATAACGCTGAAGCTTTCTTT.